This TCR beta chain was documented in a study of cytomegalovirus exposure and HLA in healthy donors. The CDR3 runs 16 residues. CDR1 SGDLS and CDR2 YYNGEE come from the germline V gene. V shed 1 base and J shed 0 bases, with 8 bases lying between them. The PCR had 60 Vbeta and 13 Jbeta primers. Sequencing was performed with immunoSEQ multiplex PCR; in TCRdb, only in-frame clones are kept and a portion is missing. The sample shows 70,000 to 95,000 clones, approximately 80% of them seen only once. Study conclusions and caveats: A missense variant in DCLRE1C was later tied to TCR beta V- and J-gene trimming. In a later analysis, HLA-C alleles had the fewest associated TCRs, DRB1 alleles the most.

Worth noting for this clone: The antigen remains undetermined.

The sample consisted of PBMCs. J is TRBJ2-6 and V is TRBV9; no reliable D call. The TCR comes from a man aged 18 to 35 in good health and CMV-seronegative. CDR3 sequence: CASSVSHSSGANVLTF. The CDR3 nucleotides are TGTGCCAGCAGCGTATCCCACAGCTCTGGGGCCAACGTCCTGACTTTC.